This T cell receptor beta chain was obtained from a study of cytomegalovirus exposure and HLA in healthy donors. Study-level results: Across HLA loci, a later analysis found differing TCR association rates, with DRB1 most and HLA-C fewest. Prediction of most subjects' HLA-A and HLA-B alleles by TCR beta sequences was reportedly accurate.

The CDR3 is 16 residues long. V gave up 8 bases and J gave up 0 bases, with 14 bases separating them. Germline CDR1 LNHDA, CDR2 SQIVND (reference sequence). Healthy bone marrow donors made up the cohort. With 60 Vbeta and 13 Jbeta primers, the PCR was carried out. Only in-frame clones appear in the TCRdb table, and some are missing; sequencing was by immunoSEQ multiplex PCR. The sample contains more than 150,000 clones, roughly 88% of which appear only once. About this clone itself: What it binds is unknown.

V is TRBV19 and J is TRBJ1-6; a possible D gene is TRBD1 (5 bases). This TCR came from a woman aged 18-35 years in good health and CMV-seronegative. Sequences were obtained from PBMCs. The CDR3 DNA is TGTGCCAGTCGACCGACAGCAAGCTCCTATAATTCACCCCTCCACTTT. Translating it yields CASRPTASSYNSPLHF.